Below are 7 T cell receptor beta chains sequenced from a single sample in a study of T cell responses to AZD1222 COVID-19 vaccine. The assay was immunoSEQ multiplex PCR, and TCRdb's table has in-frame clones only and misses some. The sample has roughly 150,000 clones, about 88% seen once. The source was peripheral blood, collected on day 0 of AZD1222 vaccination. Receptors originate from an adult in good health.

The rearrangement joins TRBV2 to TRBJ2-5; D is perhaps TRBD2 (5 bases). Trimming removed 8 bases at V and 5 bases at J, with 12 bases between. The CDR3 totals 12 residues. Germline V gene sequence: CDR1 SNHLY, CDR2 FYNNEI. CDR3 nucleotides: TGTGCCAGCCTTGAGGGTGCCGAGACCCAGTACTTC. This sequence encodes CASLEGAETQYF.

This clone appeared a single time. The CDR3 spells CASSAQGGGPAYYGYTF. For the CDR3, the DNA is TGTGCCAGCAGCGCACAGGGGGGAGGGCCAGCCTACTATGGCTACACCTTC. This chain joins TRBV7-2 and TRBJ1-2; 8 nucleotides match TRBD1. The CDR3 sequence is 17 residues long. The V gene end was trimmed by 5 bases and the J gene end by 3 bases; junction bases not matched to a gene: 14. The V gene's germline CDR1 is SGHTA and CDR2 FQGNSA.

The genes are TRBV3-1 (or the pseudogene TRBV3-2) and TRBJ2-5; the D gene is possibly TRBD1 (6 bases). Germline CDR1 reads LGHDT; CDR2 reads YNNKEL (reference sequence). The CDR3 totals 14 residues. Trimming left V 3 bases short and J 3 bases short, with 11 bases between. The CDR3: CASSHRDKKETQYF. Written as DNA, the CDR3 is TGTGCCAGCAGCCACCGGGACAAGAAAGAGACCCAGTACTTC.

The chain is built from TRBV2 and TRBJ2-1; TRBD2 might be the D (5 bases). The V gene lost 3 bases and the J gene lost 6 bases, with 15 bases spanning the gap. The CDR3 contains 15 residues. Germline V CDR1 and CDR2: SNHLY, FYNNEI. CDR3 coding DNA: TGTGCCAGCAGTGAGGACGGGGTGGTCCGCAATGAGCAGTTCTTC. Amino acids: CASSEDGVVRNEQFF.

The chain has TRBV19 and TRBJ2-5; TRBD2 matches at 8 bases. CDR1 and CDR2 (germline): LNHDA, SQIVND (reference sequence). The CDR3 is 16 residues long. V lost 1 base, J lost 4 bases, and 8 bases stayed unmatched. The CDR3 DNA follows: TGTGCCAGTAGTATAGGCCCGGGACTAGGAGGAGAGACCCAGTACTTC. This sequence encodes CASSIGPGLGGETQYF.

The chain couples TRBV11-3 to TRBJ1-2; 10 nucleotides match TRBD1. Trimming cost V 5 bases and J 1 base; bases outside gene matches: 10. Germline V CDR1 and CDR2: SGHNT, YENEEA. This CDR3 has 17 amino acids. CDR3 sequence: CASSPGQGPRLNYGYTF. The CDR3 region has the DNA TGTGCCAGCAGCCCGGGACAGGGGCCCCGTCTTAACTATGGCTACACCTTC.

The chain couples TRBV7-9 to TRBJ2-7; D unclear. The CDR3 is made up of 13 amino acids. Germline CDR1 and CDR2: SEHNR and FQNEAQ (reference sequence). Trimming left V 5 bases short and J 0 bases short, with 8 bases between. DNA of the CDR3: TGTGCCAGCAGCCCGCGCTACTCCTACGAGCAGTACTTC. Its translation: CASSPRYSYEQYF.